What follows describes a single T cell receptor (beta chain). What it binds is not known. Here immunoSEQ multiplex PCR was the method, and the copy in TCRdb shows in-frame clones only, minus some. The sample yields about 1.1 million clones, around three quarters seen once. The sample originates from a study of shared clonotypes between healthy human individuals. Points from the study as a whole: Relative to clonotypes present in all four donors, those not shared had lower generation probabilities. Naive subsets tended to show greater estimated richness than memory subsets.

After removal of 6 bases from V and 7 bases from J, the junction contained 10 bases not matched to a gene. The germline V gene has CDR1 SQVTM and CDR2 ANQGSEA. The CDR3 length is 13 residues. The TCR originated in a man between 18 and 35 years old in good health. Some clones in this sample may be carry-over from other donors' samples. The sample consisted of memory CD4+ T cells from PBMCs. The subset here: CD45RA-negative fraction. V gene TRBV29-1 combines with J gene TRBJ2-7, with 9 bases that match TRBD2. As DNA, the CDR3 is TGCAGCGTCCTGATAGCGGGAGCGGGGGAGCAGTACTTC. It translates to CSVLIAGAGEQYF.